The source of this T cell receptor beta chain is a study of sequential checkpoint blockade in melanoma. Study-level information: TCRbeta immunosequencing was performed on DNA from approximately 93 pretreatment melanoma tumor samples. Matched biopsies came pretreatment and at week 13 for some 22 patients.

The CDR3 covers 15 residues. Treatment described: randomized to nivolumab then ipilimumab (arm A) or the reverse (arm B). DNA-damaging chemotherapy had not been given to any patient beforehand. Some clones are missing from TCRdb's copy, which holds only in-frame ones; the method was immunoSEQ multiplex PCR. The sample carries some 22,000 clones, about 27% recorded once. This TCR was sampled from a human donor with melanoma. This chain connects TRBV7-5 to TRBJ2-1; TRBD1 is the table's D call, not checked against the DNA. TRBV7-5 is noted as a pseudogene. Here the sequenced sample was tumor tissue (inferred from file names), taken from a patient given nivolumab and ipilimumab in sequence. The CDR3 region is CASIAGTGSSNEQFF. The DNA for the CDR3 is TGTGCCAGCATCGCCGGGACAGGGAGTTCCAATGAGCAGTTCTTC.